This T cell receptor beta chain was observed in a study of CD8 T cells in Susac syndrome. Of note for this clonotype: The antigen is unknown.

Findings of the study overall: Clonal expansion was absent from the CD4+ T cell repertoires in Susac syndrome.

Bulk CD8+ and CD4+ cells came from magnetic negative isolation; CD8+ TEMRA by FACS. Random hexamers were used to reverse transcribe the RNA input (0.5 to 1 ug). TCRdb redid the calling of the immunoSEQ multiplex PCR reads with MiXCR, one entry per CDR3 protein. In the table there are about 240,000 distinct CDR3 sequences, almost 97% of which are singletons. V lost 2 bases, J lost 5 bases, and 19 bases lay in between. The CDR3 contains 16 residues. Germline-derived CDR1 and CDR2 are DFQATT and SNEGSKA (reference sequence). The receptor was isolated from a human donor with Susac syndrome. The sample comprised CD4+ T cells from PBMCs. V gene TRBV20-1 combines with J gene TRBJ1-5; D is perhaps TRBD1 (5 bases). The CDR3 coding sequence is TGCAGTGCTAGACCATCCGGACAAGGGTTTTATCAGCCCCAGCATTTT. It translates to CSARPSGQGFYQPQHF.